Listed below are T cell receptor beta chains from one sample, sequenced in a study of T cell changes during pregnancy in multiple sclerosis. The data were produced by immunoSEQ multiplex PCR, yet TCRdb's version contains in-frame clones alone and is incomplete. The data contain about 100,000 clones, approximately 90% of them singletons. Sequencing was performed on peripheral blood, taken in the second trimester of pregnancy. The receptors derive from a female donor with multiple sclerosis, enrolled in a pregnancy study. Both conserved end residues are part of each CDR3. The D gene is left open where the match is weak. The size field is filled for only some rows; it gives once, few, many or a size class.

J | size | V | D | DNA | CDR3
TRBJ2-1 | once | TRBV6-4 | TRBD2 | TGTGCCAGCAGCCGACTAGCGGGGGAGCACAATGAGCAGTTCTTC | CASSRLAGEHNEQFF
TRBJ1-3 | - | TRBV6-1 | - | TGTGCCAGCAGTGAAGTCGTTTCGGGGGATAGCTCTGGAAACACCATATATTTT | CASSEVVSGDSSGNTIYF
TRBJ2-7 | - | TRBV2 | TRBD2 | TGTGCCAGCACCCCTAGCGGGAGCTACGAGCAGTACTTC | CASTPSGSYEQYF
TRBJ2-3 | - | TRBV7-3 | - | TGTGCCAGCAGCTACCTGGGACTGGAGAATACGCAGTATTTT | CASSYLGLENTQYF
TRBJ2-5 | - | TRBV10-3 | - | TGTGCCATCAGTGAGAGCCGGGGACAAGAGACCCAGTACTTC | CAISESRGQETQYF
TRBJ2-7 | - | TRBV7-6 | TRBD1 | TGTGCCAGCAGCCCTACAGAGGGGGCGCGGGAGCAGTACTTC | CASSPTEGAREQYF
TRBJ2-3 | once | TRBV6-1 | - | TGTGCCAGCAGTGGAGACTTCCGCACAGATACGCAGTATTTT | CASSGDFRTDTQYF
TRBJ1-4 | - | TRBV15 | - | TGTGCCACCAGCAGAGAGGGAGGAGGCGAAAAACTGTTTTTT | CATSREGGGEKLFF
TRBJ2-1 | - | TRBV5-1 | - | TGCGCCAGCAGCCCGGGCGGGGGCCATGAGCAGTTCTTC | CASSPGGGHEQFF
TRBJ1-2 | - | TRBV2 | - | TGTGCCAGCAGTGATGGGGGGGCAGGTGGCTACACCTTC | CASSDGGAGGYTF
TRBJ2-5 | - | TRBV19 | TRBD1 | TGTGCCAGTAGTCCCCGGACAGGGACCTTCGGGGAGACCCAGTACTTC | CASSPRTGTFGETQYF
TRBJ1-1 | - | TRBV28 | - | TGTGCCAGCAGGCTCGGGGAATCGAACACTGAAGCTTTCTTT | CASRLGESNTEAFF
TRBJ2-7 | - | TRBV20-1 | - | TGCAGTGCGGCCAACTACGAGCAGTACTTC | CSAANYEQYF
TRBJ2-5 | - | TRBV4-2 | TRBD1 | TGTGCCAGCAGCCAAGATCCGACAGGGGAGGAAACCCAGTACTTC | CASSQDPTGEETQYF
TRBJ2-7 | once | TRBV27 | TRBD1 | TGTGCCAGCAGTCACCCGACCGGGACAGTCTCCTACGAGCAGTACTTC | CASSHPTGTVSYEQYF
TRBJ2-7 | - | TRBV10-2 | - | TGCGCCAGCAGTGCAAACCCCAGGTTTTCGTATCCCACGAGCGAGCAGTACTTC | CASSANPRFSYPTSEQYF
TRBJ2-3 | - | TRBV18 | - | TGTGCCAGCTCAGCAGTCAGCGTATCCACAGATACGCAGTATTTT | CASSAVSVSTDTQYF
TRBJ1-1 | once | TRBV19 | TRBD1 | TGTGCCAGTAGTCAGACAGGGTCAACGAACACTGAAGCTTTCTTT | CASSQTGSTNTEAFF
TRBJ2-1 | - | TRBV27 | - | TGTGCCAGCGCAGGATTGAGCTCCTACAATGAGCAGTTCTTC | CASAGLSSYNEQFF
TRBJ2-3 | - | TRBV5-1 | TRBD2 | TGCGCCAGCAGCGTCGGGACTAGCGGGAGATATGGAGATACGCAGTATTTT | CASSVGTSGRYGDTQYF
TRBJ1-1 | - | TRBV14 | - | TGTGCCAGCAGCCAAGGGGCGGGGGGGGCCCTGAACACTGAAGCTTTCTTT | CASSQGAGGALNTEAFF
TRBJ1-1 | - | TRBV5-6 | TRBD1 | TGTGCCAGCAGCGGAAACAGGGGGCTGAACACTGAAGCTTTCTTT | CASSGNRGLNTEAFF
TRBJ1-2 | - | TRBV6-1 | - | TGTGCCAGCAGTGAAGACGGGGGGAAGGGCTATGGCTACACCTTC | CASSEDGGKGYGYTF
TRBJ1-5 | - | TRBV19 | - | TGTGCCAGTAGTATTATGACTGGCGGGAGCAATCAGCCCCAGCATTTT | CASSIMTGGSNQPQHF
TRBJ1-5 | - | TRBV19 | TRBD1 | TGTGCCAGTAGTATGGACAGGGGTCAGCCCCAGCATTTT | CASSMDRGQPQHF
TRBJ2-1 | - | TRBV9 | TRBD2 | TGTGCCAGCAGCGTGGCTAGCGGGAGGTCCTACAATGAGCAGTTCTTC | CASSVASGRSYNEQFF
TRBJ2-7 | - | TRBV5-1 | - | TGCGCCAGCAGCGTGGGCCAGGACGAGCAGTACTTC | CASSVGQDEQYF
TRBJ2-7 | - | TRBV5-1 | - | TGCGCCAGCAGCTTGGTTCCACGCCTCTATGAGCAGTACTTC | CASSLVPRLYEQYF
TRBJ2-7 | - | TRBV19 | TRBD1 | TGTGCCACCTCGACAGGGCCCTCCTACGAGCAGTACTTC | CATSTGPSYEQYF
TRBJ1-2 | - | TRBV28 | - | TGTGCCAGCAGAGGACAAGGGGAAGGCTACACCTTC | CASRGQGEGYTF
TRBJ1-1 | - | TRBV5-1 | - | TGCGCCAGTGAGACAGTACCGAACACTGAAGCTTTCTTT | CASETVPNTEAFF
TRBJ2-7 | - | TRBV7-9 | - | TGTGCCAGCAGCTTAGTCGACGAGCAGTACTTC | CASSLVDEQYF
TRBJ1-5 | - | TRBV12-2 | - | TGTGCAAGTCGCTCCTGTGAGTCCTGCAATCAGCCCCAGCATTTT | CASRSCESCNQPQHF
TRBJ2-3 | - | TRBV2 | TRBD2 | TGTGCCAGCAGCGGACTAGCCCCCACAGATACGCAGTATTTT | CASSGLAPTDTQYF
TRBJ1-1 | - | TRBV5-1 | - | TGCGCCAGCAGCTTGGACAGGGCGGGCACTGAAGCTTTCTTT | CASSLDRAGTEAFF
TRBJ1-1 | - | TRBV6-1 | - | TGTGCCAGCAGTTCCGAACAGGGCTGGAGAGCTTTCTTT | CASSSEQGWRAFF
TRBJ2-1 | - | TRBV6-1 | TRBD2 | TGTGCCACGACCCGGGGGGGCGACTACAATGAGCAGTTCTTC | CATTRGGDYNEQFF
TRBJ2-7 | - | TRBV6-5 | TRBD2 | TGTGCCAGCAGCCGGACTAGCGCCCCACTCTACGAGCAGTACTTC | CASSRTSAPLYEQYF
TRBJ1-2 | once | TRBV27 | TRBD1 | TGTGCCAGCAGTCCTAACTTTAGACAGGGCTATGGCTACACCTTC | CASSPNFRQGYGYTF
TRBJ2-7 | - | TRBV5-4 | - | TGTGCCAGCAGCTTGGCTCCAGGGGTGGTAAGCGAGCAGTACTTC | CASSLAPGVVSEQYF
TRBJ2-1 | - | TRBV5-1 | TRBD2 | TGCGCCAGCGAAAAGGGGGGAGCGGGGGTTTACAATGAGCAGTTCTTC | CASEKGGAGVYNEQFF
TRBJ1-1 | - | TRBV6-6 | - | TGTGCCAGCAGTTACTCGGTAGGGGGGAACACTGAAGCTTTCTTT | CASSYSVGGNTEAFF
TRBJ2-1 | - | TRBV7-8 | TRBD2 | TGTGCCAGCAGCGCCGGGACTAGCGGCTACAATGAGCAGTTCTTC | CASSAGTSGYNEQFF
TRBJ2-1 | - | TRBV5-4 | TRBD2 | TGTGCCAGCAGCTTGTACGGGAGGGTAAAAAATGAGCAGTTCTTC | CASSLYGRVKNEQFF
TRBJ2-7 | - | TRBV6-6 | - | TGTGCCAGCAGCTTGGGACTGGCCTACGAGCAGTACTTC | CASSLGLAYEQYF
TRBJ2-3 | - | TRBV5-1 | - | TGCGCCAGCAGCTTGGAGGGGGTGGATACGCAGTATTTT | CASSLEGVDTQYF
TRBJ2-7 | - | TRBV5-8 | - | TGTGCCAGCAGCTCCGAAACCTGGACGGGGGAGCAGTACTTC | CASSSETWTGEQYF
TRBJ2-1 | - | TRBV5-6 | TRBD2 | TGTGCCAGCAGCTTAGGGGGACTAGCGGGATACAATGAGCAGTTCTTC | CASSLGGLAGYNEQFF
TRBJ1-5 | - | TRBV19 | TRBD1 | TGTGCCAGTAGTATCGGACAGGGTTATGATCAGCCCCAGCATTTT | CASSIGQGYDQPQHF
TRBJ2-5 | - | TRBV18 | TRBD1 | TGTGCCAGCTCACCGACAGGGACAGCACAAGAGACCCAGTACTTC | CASSPTGTAQETQYF
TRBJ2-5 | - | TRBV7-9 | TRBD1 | TGTGCCAGCAGCTTGGCAGGGGGACCTAACCCAGGGACCCAGTACTTC | CASSLAGGPNPGTQYF
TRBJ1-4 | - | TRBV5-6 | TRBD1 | TGTGCCAGCAGCGGGCCCCGGACAGGCTATAATAGAGAAAAACTGTTTTTT | CASSGPRTGYNREKLFF
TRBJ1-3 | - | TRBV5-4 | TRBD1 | TGTGCCAGCAGCTTGGCTGGGACAGGGCAAAACACCATATATTTT | CASSLAGTGQNTIYF
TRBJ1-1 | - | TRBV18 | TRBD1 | TGTGCCAGCTCCGGACAGGGGGTTGGCACTGAAGCTTTCTTT | CASSGQGVGTEAFF
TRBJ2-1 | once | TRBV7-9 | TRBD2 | TGTGCCAGCAGACCTGGGACTAGCGGGGGATACAATGAGCAGTTCTTC | CASRPGTSGGYNEQFF
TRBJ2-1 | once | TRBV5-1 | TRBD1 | TGCGCCAGCAGCTCCGGGACAGGGAACCCCCATGAGCAGTTCTTC | CASSSGTGNPHEQFF
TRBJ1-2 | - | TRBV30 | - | TGTGCCTGGGCCCAAAGCGCGGGACTCGGTAGTGGCTACACCTTC | CAWAQSAGLGSGYTF